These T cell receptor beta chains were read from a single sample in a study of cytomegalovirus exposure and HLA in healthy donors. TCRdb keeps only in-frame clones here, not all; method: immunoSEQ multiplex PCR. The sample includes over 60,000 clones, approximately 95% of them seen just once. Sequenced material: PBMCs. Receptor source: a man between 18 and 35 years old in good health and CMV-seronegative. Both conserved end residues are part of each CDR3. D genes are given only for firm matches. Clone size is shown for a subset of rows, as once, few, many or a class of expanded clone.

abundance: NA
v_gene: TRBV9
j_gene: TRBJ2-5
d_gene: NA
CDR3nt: TGTGCCAGCAGCCCAGCGCAGGGTGGAGAAGGGGAGACCCAGTACTTC
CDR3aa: CASSPAQGGEGETQYF

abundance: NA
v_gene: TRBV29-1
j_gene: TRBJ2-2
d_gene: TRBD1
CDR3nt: TGCAGCGGAAGGGACAGGAACACCGGGGAGCTGTTTTTT
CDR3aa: CSGRDRNTGELFF

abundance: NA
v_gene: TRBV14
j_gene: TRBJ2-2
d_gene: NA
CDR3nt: TGTGCCAGCAGCCTTCGCCCAGGTACCGGGGAGCTGTTTTTT
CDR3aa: CASSLRPGTGELFF

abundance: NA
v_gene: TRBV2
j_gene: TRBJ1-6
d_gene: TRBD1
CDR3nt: TGTGCCAGCAGCCGGGACAGCCGCGATAGCTCCTATAATTCACCCCTCCACTTT
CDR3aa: CASSRDSRDSSYNSPLHF

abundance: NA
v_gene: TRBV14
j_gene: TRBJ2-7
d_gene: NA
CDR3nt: TGTGCCAGCAGCCAAGATGGGGGCAGGGACGAGCAGTACTTC
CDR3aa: CASSQDGGRDEQYF

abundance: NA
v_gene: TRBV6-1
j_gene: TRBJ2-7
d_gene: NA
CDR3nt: TGTGCCAGCAGTAGCGACAGGTTCCCCTACGAGCAGTACTTC
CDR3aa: CASSSDRFPYEQYF

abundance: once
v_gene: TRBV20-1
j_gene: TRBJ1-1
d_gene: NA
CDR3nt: TGCAGTGTCGGAGGGGACACTGAAGCTTTCTTT
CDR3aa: CSVGGDTEAFF

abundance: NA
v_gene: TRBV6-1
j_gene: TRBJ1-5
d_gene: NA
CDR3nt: TGTGCCAGCAGTGAAATGAACGTATTTTTAGGGGAGCCCCAGCATTTT
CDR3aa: CASSEMNVFLGEPQHF

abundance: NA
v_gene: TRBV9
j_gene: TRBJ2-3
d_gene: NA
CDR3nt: TGTGCCAGCAGCTTGGGCATCGGCCTCCGCGATACGCAGTATTTT
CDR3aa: CASSLGIGLRDTQYF

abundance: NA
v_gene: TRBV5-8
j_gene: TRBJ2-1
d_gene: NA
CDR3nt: TGTGCCAGCAGCTTGGGGTGGGCATACAATGAGCAGTTCTTC
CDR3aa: CASSLGWAYNEQFF

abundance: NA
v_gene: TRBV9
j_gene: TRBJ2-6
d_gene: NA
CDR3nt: TGTGCCAGCAGCGTCCGGTATTCTGGGGCCAACGTCCTGACTTTC
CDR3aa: CASSVRYSGANVLTF

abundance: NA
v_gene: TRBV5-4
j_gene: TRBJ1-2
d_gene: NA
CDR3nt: TGTGCCAGCTCTTGGGGGGGGCTCCATGGCTACACCTTC
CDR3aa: CASSWGGLHGYTF

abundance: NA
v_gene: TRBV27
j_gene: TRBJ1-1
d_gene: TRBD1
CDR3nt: TGTGCCAGCAGTATAGGGACAGATAACACTGAAGCTTTCTTT
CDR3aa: CASSIGTDNTEAFF